The next 28 T cell receptor beta chains were all read from a single sample in a study of blood T cell repertoires in COVID-19. Assay: immunoSEQ multiplex PCR; the TCRdb copy retains only in-frame clones and omits some. The profile shows fewer than 600,000 clones, 88% of them singletons. The sequenced sample consisted of PBMCs or T cells enriched from blood (not recorded which). The origin of the receptors is a middle-aged woman who had recovered from COVID-19.

The chain is built from TRBV12-1 and TRBJ2-1; the D segment call TRBD2 is taken from the table without a DNA check. TRBV12-1 is annotated as a pseudogene. The CDR3 extends over 16 amino acids. CDR3 DNA: TGTGCCAGCAGCTTCCCTCCGGGACTAGCCTACAATGAGCAGTTCTTC. This encodes CASSFPPGLAYNEQFF.

The chain uses TRBV19 and TRBJ2-7, with no clear D. V lost 5 bases to trimming and J lost 3 bases, with 8 bases between them. The CDR3 has 12 amino acids. Germline-derived CDR1 and CDR2 are LNHDA and SQIVND (reference sequence). The CDR3 region has the DNA TGTGCCAGTAGTCAAAGCTTCTACGAGCAGTACTTC. It yields the protein CASSQSFYEQYF.

The rearrangement joins TRBV6-5 to TRBJ2-7; no clear D. The CDR3 totals 13 residues. Trimming stripped 8 bases from V and 5 bases from J, with 16 bases between. Germline CDR1 MNHEY, CDR2 SVGAGI. CDR3 sequence reads: CASRFNGFHEQYF. The CDR3 DNA sequence: TGTGCCAGCCGATTCAACGGGTTTCACGAGCAGTACTTC.

This rearrangement joins TRBV5-4 to TRBJ2-1, with D perhaps matching TRBD2 (5 bases). CDR1 SGHNT and CDR2 YYREEE come from the germline V gene (reference sequence). The CDR3 loop spans 14 amino acids. V was cut by 3 bases and J by 9 bases, with 16 bases left in between. CDR3 loop: CASSWWTIRGEQFF. In DNA form, the CDR3 reads TGTGCCAGCAGCTGGTGGACGATACGGGGTGAGCAGTTCTTC.

The chain joins TRBV28 to TRBJ2-2; tentatively, D is TRBD2 (6 bases). V was shortened by 3 bases and J by 1 base, with 9 bases between the two germline ends. The germline gives CDR1 MDHEN, CDR2 SYDVKM. The CDR3 contains 15 residues. CDR3 nucleotides: TGTGCCAGCAGTTTGGAGGGGAAGAACACCGGGGAGCTGTTTTTT. This gives the protein CASSLEGKNTGELFF.

The chain employs TRBV5-1 and TRBJ1-4; the D is unclear. Germline-derived CDR1 and CDR2 are SGHRS and YFSETQ. V lost 0 bases and J 4 bases, leaving 7 bases between the germline ends. The CDR3 is 14 amino acids. The CDR3: CASSLGGFNEKLFF. As DNA, the CDR3 is TGCGCCAGCAGCTTGGGAGGGTTTAATGAAAAACTGTTTTTT.

This clone was detected once. The rearrangement links TRBV4-1 to TRBJ2-2, with 8 bases matching TRBD1. The CDR3 covers 16 residues. Germline-derived CDR1 and CDR2 are MGHRA and YSYEKL. The V gene end was trimmed by 4 bases and the J gene end by 4 bases; junction bases not matched to a gene: 8. The CDR3 loop is CASSPVRTGITGELFF. In DNA, the CDR3 is TGCGCCAGCAGCCCCGTACGGACAGGGATCACCGGGGAGCTGTTTTTT.

V and J are TRBV19 and TRBJ2-1; 7 nucleotides match TRBD2. The J segment lost 15 bases and the V segment lost 6 bases, leaving 14 bases of the junction unmatched. The CDR3 contains 13 residues. Germline V gives CDR1 LNHDA, CDR2 SQIVND (reference sequence). CDR3 nucleotide sequence: TGTGCCAGTAGCAAACTGGCTAGCGGAGATTGGTTCTTC. It is translated as CASSKLASGDWFF.

The rearrangement joins TRBV14 to TRBJ2-5; 7 bases agree with TRBD1. V trimming: 2 bases; J trimming: 4 bases; junction bases outside the gene matches: 13. In germline, CDR1 is SGHDN, CDR2 FVKESK. The CDR3 sequence is 17 residues long. Written as DNA, the CDR3 is TGTGCCAGCAGCCAACTCCTTTTCAAGGGGGCGATAGAGACCCAGTACTTC. It yields the protein CASSQLLFKGAIETQYF. Based on the CDR3 plus reference TRBV14 and TRBJ2-5, the full variable domain is EAGVTQFPSHSVIEKGQTVTLRCDPISGHDNLYWYRRVMGKEIKFLLHFVKESKQDESGMPNNRFLAERTGGTYSTLKVQPAELEDSGVYFCASSQLLFKGAIETQYFGPGTRLLVL.

V usage is TRBV6-5 and J usage is TRBJ1-2, with 8 bases lining up with TRBD1. In germline, CDR1 is MNHEY, CDR2 SVGAGI. This CDR3 has 14 residues. The V segment lost 6 bases and the J segment 3 bases; nucleotides outside the gene matches: 6. CDR3 sequence reads: CASRRGQGDYGYTF. Here the CDR3 DNA reads TGTGCCAGCAGGCGAGGACAGGGAGACTATGGCTACACCTTC.

This clone was seen a single time. The chain employs TRBV6-5 and TRBJ2-3; D call uncertain. The germline V gene has CDR1 MNHEY and CDR2 SVGAGI. V gave up 1 base and J gave up 2 bases, with 13 bases separating them. The CDR3 runs to 16 residues. Written as DNA, the CDR3 is TGTGCCAGCAGTTACTGGGCGTCCGGCTCCACAGATACGCAGTATTTT. Residues: CASSYWASGSTDTQYF.

The rearrangement uses TRBV7-2 and TRBJ1-6, with TRBD1 matching 10 bases. This CDR3 is 19 amino acids long. CDR1 is SGHTA, CDR2 FQGNSA, per germline. Trimming cost V 4 bases and J 3 bases; bases outside gene matches: 12. CDR3 sequence: CASSSRDRGRPFYNSPLHF. The CDR3, as DNA: TGTGCCAGCAGCTCCAGGGACAGGGGCAGGCCTTTCTATAATTCACCCCTCCACTTT.

The chain links TRBV6-5 to TRBJ2-2, with 7 bases aligning to TRBD2. The CDR3 runs 15 residues. Germline lookup yields CDR1 MNHEY and CDR2 SVGAGI. V lost 1 base, J lost 5 bases, and 4 bases stayed unmatched. CDR3 sequence: CASSYWREGTGELFF. The CDR3 DNA sequence: TGTGCCAGCAGTTACTGGAGGGAGGGAACCGGGGAGCTGTTTTTT.

The gene calls are TRBV7-2 and TRBJ2-1, with D perhaps TRBD2 (6 bases). V was clipped by 4 bases and J by 3 bases, with 19 bases between them. CDR3 length: 17 residues. In germline, CDR1 is SGHTA, CDR2 FQGNSA. As DNA, the CDR3 is TGTGCCAGCAGCTCGCGCCTCAGGGTTAGCGGCTACAATGAGCAGTTCTTC. Amino acid sequence: CASSSRLRVSGYNEQFF.

V and J are TRBV5-1 and TRBJ2-7; D might be TRBD1 (6 bases). Germline V gene data show CDR1 as SGHRS and CDR2 as YFSETQ. V was clipped by 4 bases and J by 5 bases, with 19 bases between them. This CDR3 region has 15 residues. The CDR3 here is CASSLGTSGPHEQYF. The CDR3 DNA reads as TGCGCCAGCAGCCTCGGGACATCTGGCCCCCACGAGCAGTACTTC. The variable domain in full, completed from reference TRBV5-1 and TRBJ2-7, reads KAGVTQTPRYLIKTRGQQVTLSCSPISGHRSVSWYQQTPGQGLQFLFEYFSETQRNKGNFPGRFSGRQFSNSRSEMNVSTLELGDSALYLCASSLGTSGPHEQYFGPGTRLTVT.

The chain has TRBV20-1 and TRBJ2-3; maybe TRBD2 (5 bases). V shed 6 bases and J shed 5 bases, with 9 bases lying between them. In germline, CDR1 is DFQATT, CDR2 SNEGSKA (reference sequence). CDR3 length: 11 amino acids. Here the CDR3 reads CSALGLDTQYF. CDR3 nucleotides: TGCAGTGCCCTCGGACTAGATACGCAGTATTTT.

J is TRBJ2-1 and V is TRBV5-1; TRBD2 aligns across 8 bases. With V trimmed by 4 bases and J by 0 bases, 3 bases remained unmatched. The germline CDR1 and CDR2 sequences are SGHRS and YFSETQ. The CDR3 runs to 15 residues. CDR3 DNA: TGCGCCAGCAGCCCAAGCGGGGGCTCCTACAATGAGCAGTTCTTC. As protein: CASSPSGGSYNEQFF.

The table lists this clone with a count of one. This chain connects TRBV2 to TRBJ2-1; the D gene is possibly TRBD2 (5 bases). The CDR3 contains 15 residues. Trimming cost V 1 base and J 1 base, with 8 bases left between them. Per germline, CDR1 SNHLY and CDR2 FYNNEI. CDR3 nucleotide sequence: TGTGCCAGCAGTGAAGTGAGGAGGTCCTACAATGAGCAGTTCTTC. It encodes CASSEVRRSYNEQFF.

The DNA for the CDR3 is TGTGCCAGCAGAACACTAGCGGGAGGTTTATACGAGCAGTACTTC. This encodes CASRTLAGGLYEQYF. The chain combines TRBV2 with TRBJ2-7; the match to TRBD2 covers 12 bases. Germline V CDR1 and CDR2: SNHLY, FYNNEI. The CDR3 contains 15 residues. The V and J ends lost 6 bases and 4 bases, in that order; junction bases with no gene match: 7.

The rearrangement uses TRBV9 and TRBJ2-1; maybe TRBD1 (5 bases). This CDR3 has 18 amino acids. Germline CDR1 and CDR2: SGDLS and YYNGEE. V was trimmed by 0 bases and J by 7 bases, leaving 23 bases between them. In DNA, the CDR3 is TGTGCCAGCAGCGTAGGTGTTTGGGGCTCAGGGCTTGGAAATGAGCAGTTCTTC. As protein: CASSVGVWGSGLGNEQFF.

The chain joins TRBV19 to TRBJ2-2; weak D call: TRBD1 (6 bases). V lost 7 bases and J lost 3, with 18 bases in between. CDR3 length equals 16 residues. Germline V gene lookup returns CDR1 LNHDA and CDR2 SQIVND (reference sequence). DNA of the CDR3: TGTGCCAGTATCGCTAAGGGGCAGGGGTACACCGGGGAGCTGTTTTTT. It is translated as CASIAKGQGYTGELFF.

The V call is TRBV4-1, the J call TRBJ1-6; D not resolved. Trimming cost V 8 bases and J 0 bases, with 8 bases left between them. The CDR3 is 14 amino acids. Germline assignment: CDR1 MGHRA and CDR2 YSYEKL. This chain's CDR3 is CASQEHSYNSPLHF. CDR3 sequence (DNA): TGCGCCAGCCAGGAACACTCCTATAATTCACCCCTCCACTTT.

The chain combines TRBV5-1 with TRBJ2-5; possibly TRBD2 for D (5 bases). The CDR3 totals 16 residues. Germline V lookup: CDR1 SGHRS, CDR2 YFSETQ. V was shortened by 0 bases and J by 1 base, with 13 bases between the two germline ends. CDR3 sequence (DNA): TGCGCCAGCAGCTTGGTGCCGGGGAAAGTCCAAGAGACCCAGTACTTC. Its translation is CASSLVPGKVQETQYF.

The chain joins TRBV19 to TRBJ2-1; D is possibly TRBD1 (5 bases). The V gene lost 3 bases and the J gene lost 4 bases, with 19 bases spanning the gap. The CDR3 length is 17 residues. Germline V lookup: CDR1 LNHDA, CDR2 SQIVND (reference sequence). CDR3 region: CASSMYLGAEAYNEQFF. CDR3 bases: TGTGCCAGTAGTATGTACCTAGGGGCAGAGGCTTACAATGAGCAGTTCTTC.

The gene calls are TRBV29-1 and TRBJ2-1; 12 positions match TRBD2. V lost 3 bases and J lost 2; bases outside the gene matches: 8. Germline V lookup: CDR1 SQVTM, CDR2 ANQGSEA. The CDR3 spans 17 residues. Written as DNA, the CDR3 is TGCAGCGTTGACAGGCTAGCGGGAGGGTACCCCTACAATGAGCAGTTCTTC. This translates into CSVDRLAGGYPYNEQFF.

This clone was detected once. The rearrangement links TRBV5-6 to TRBJ1-2; 7 nucleotides line up with TRBD1. Germline values: CDR1 SGHDT, CDR2 YYEEEE. V lost 3 bases and J lost 4; bases outside the gene matches: 6. The CDR3 covers 14 residues. The CDR3 reads CASSYRGGGYGYTF. The DNA for the CDR3 is TGTGCCAGCAGCTACAGGGGCGGAGGCTATGGCTACACCTTC. Filled out from reference TRBV5-6 and TRBJ1-2, the complete variable domain reads DAGVTQSPTHLIKTRGQQVTLRCSPKSGHDTVSWYQQALGQGPQFIFQYYEEEERQRGNFPDRFSGHQFPNYSSELNVNALLLGDSALYLCASSYRGGGYGYTFGSGTRLTVV.

The chain joins TRBV28 to TRBJ1-2; no reliable D call. Germline V gene lookup returns CDR1 MDHEN and CDR2 SYDVKM. The CDR3 totals 15 residues. Trimming pared 4 bases from V and 2 bases from J, leaving 14 bases between. The CDR3 DNA follows: TGTGCCAGCAGTTCGGAGGACGAACAAAACTATGGCTACACCTTC. Encoded protein: CASSSEDEQNYGYTF.

The chain uses TRBV7-6 and TRBJ1-4; 7 nucleotides line up with TRBD1. The CDR3 runs to 15 residues. Per the germline V gene, CDR1 is SGHVS and CDR2 is FNYEAQ. With V trimmed by 2 bases and J by 8 bases, 8 bases remained unmatched. The CDR3 nucleotides are TGTGCCAGCAGCTTATCTACAGGGGTAAAGGAAAAACTGTTTTTT. Residues: CASSLSTGVKEKLFF.